This T cell receptor (beta chain) was sequenced in a study of neurological immune-mediated disorders. This clonotype came up many times. The antigen is not known. The germline CDR1 and CDR2 sequences are DFQATT and SNEGSKA (reference sequence). Trimming removed 5 bases at V and 6 bases at J, with 10 bases between. This CDR3 has 11 residues. Whole-study results and caveats: The most TCR clonal expansion was seen in HTLV-1-associated myelopathy, and the least was seen in multiple sclerosis, which fell below healthy controls.

TCRdb reanalysed the 5' RACE reads using MiXCR and keeps one entry per CDR3 protein. This sample has around 64,000 distinct CDR3 sequences, with approximately 3.3% found just once. The J gene is TRBJ2-5, the V gene TRBV20-1; perhaps TRBD2 as D (5 bases). Input material: PBMCs. The origin of this receptor is a woman aged 50 to 65 with multiple sclerosis. Written as DNA, the CDR3 is TGCAGTGCTTATAGCGTGAAGACCCAGTACTTC. This sequence encodes CSAYSVKTQYF.